This T cell receptor (beta chain) was sequenced in a study of Graves' ophthalmopathy and Graves' hyperthyroidism. Moderate-to-severe activity, with CAS ≥3, NOSPECS ≥4 and duration under 3 months, characterized the donors with ophthalmopathy. Uncontrolled infections, pregnancy, lactation or other autoimmune diseases led to patient exclusion. V was shortened by 4 bases and J by 7 bases, with 6 bases between the two germline ends. The CDR3 totals 11 residues. Germline CDR1 and CDR2: KGHDR and SFDVKD. This clonotype showed up many times. Using RNA transcripts, the TCR beta CDR3 regions were amplified. First-round RT-PCR with HTBI primers preceded a second-round multiplex PCR. Using its own MiXCR run on the multiplex PCR reads, TCRdb lists one record per CDR3 protein. The sample comprises roughly 480,000 distinct CDR3 sequences, around 15% of which are singletons, and 9.5% to 10% rests with the top ten.

This chain links TRBV24-1 with TRBJ1-2; D is unresolved. Sequenced input: blood. The sequence came from a woman aged 25 to 45 with Graves' ophthalmopathy. This CDR3 is CATSEGFGYTF. CDR3 coding DNA: TGTGCCACCAGTGAGGGATTTGGCTACACCTTC.